Below are 28 T cell receptor beta chains sequenced from a single sample in a study of blood T cell repertoires in COVID-19. The repertoire was sequenced with immunoSEQ multiplex PCR; TCRdb's copy has only in-frame clones and lacks some. The data hold under 350,000 clones, with approximately 86% observed a single time. Sequenced: PBMCs or T cells enriched from blood (not recorded which). These receptors were obtained from a woman aged 18-29 years who had recovered from COVID-19.

The genes are TRBV11-3 and TRBJ2-5; no clear D gene. Germline V lookup: CDR1 SGHNT, CDR2 YENEEA. Trimming cost V 5 bases and J 5 bases, with 9 bases left between them. The CDR3 consists of 12 residues. The CDR3 loop is CASSRLGETQYF. The CDR3 nucleotides read TGTGCCAGCAGCCGCCTCGGGGAGACCCAGTACTTC.

On this clone itself: Other DNA sequences of this sample code for an identical CDR3. This chain joins TRBV3-1 (or the pseudogene TRBV3-2) and TRBJ2-3; D not resolved. The length of the CDR3 is 13 residues. Germline CDR1 LGHDT, CDR2 YNNKEL (reference sequence). The germline V and J ends were trimmed by 1 base and 1 base, with 3 bases remaining between them. CDR3 loop: CASSQGGTDTQYF. The CDR3 DNA sequence: TGTGCCAGCAGCCAAGGCGGCACAGATACGCAGTATTTT.

The chain has TRBV4-1 and TRBJ1-3; 8 bases agree with TRBD1. CDR3 length: 17 residues. Germline V gives CDR1 MGHRA, CDR2 YSYEKL. J lost 4 bases, V lost 4 bases, and 12 bases had no gene match. The CDR3 sequence: CASSLVPIRGRGNTIYF. Written as DNA, the CDR3 is TGCGCCAGCAGCCTTGTGCCCATCAGGGGGCGCGGAAACACCATATATTTT.

The chain's CDR3 is CASTLLPGLAGNEQYF. CDR3 coding DNA: TGTGCCAGCACCCTTCTTCCGGGACTAGCGGGAAACGAGCAGTACTTC. The chain combines TRBV6-6 with TRBJ2-7, with 13 nucleotides matching TRBD2. This CDR3 spans 16 amino acids. Germline V gene lookup returns CDR1 MNHNY and CDR2 SVGAGI (reference sequence). Trimming removed 7 bases from V and 5 bases from J; junction bases left unmatched: 11.

The chain links TRBV7-2 to TRBJ2-7; no definite D call. From germline, CDR1 is SGHTA and CDR2 FQGNSA. The V and J ends lost 1 base and 0 bases respectively, with 13 bases between them. The CDR3 covers 16 residues. The CDR3 spells CASSLVSVGPSYEQYF. The DNA for the CDR3 is TGTGCCAGCAGCTTAGTGAGCGTCGGCCCCTCCTACGAGCAGTACTTC.

The chain joins TRBV4-1 to TRBJ2-7; 7 nucleotides line up with TRBD2. The germline V gene has CDR1 MGHRA and CDR2 YSYEKL. The CDR3 spans 15 residues. J was trimmed by 3 bases and V by 0 bases; bases with no gene match: 5. CDR3 nucleotides: TGCGCCAGCAGCCAAGACTCTAGCGGAAACTACGAGCAGTACTTC. Its protein is CASSQDSSGNYEQYF.

This chain connects TRBV3-1 (or the pseudogene TRBV3-2) to TRBJ1-5, with 9 bases aligning to TRBD1. The CDR3 contains 18 residues. The trim removed 0 bases at V and 4 bases at J, leaving 10 bases unmatched. The germline CDR1 and CDR2 sequences are LGHDT and YNNKEL (reference sequence). The chain's CDR3 is CASSQEGQGSKRNQPQHF. In nucleotides, the CDR3 is TGTGCCAGCAGCCAAGAGGGACAGGGATCGAAACGGAATCAGCCCCAGCATTTT.

The V and J genes are TRBV28 and TRBJ2-4; 8 bases agree with TRBD2. From germline, CDR1 is MDHEN and CDR2 SYDVKM. The CDR3 loop spans 14 amino acids. The V gene end was trimmed by 4 bases and the J gene end by 7 bases; junction bases not matched to a gene: 6. CDR3 sequence reads: CASSWKREWNIQYF. The CDR3 DNA sequence: TGTGCCAGCAGTTGGAAGCGGGAGTGGAACATTCAGTACTTC.

V gene TRBV5-4 combines with J gene TRBJ2-4, with D perhaps TRBD1 (6 bases). CDR3 length equals 12 residues. Germline assignment: CDR1 SGHNT and CDR2 YYREEE (reference sequence). The V gene lost 7 bases and the J gene lost 14 bases, with 19 bases spanning the gap. The CDR3 coding sequence is TGTGCCAGCCCCATCCTAGGGTCAGGGGAGTACTTC. Protein: CASPILGSGEYF.

In this sample, this clone turned up a few times. V is TRBV6-6 and J is TRBJ1-6; D is undetermined. Germline-derived CDR1 and CDR2 are MNHNY and SVGAGI (reference sequence). With 0 bases removed from V and 5 bases from J, the gap between germline ends came to 8 bases. The CDR3 totals 15 residues. For the CDR3, the DNA is TGTGCCAGCAGTTACTCACAGAGAAATAATTCACCCCTCCACTTT. This sequence encodes CASSYSQRNNSPLHF.

This clone has only a few counts. V usage is TRBV18 and J usage is TRBJ1-1, with 7 bases fitting TRBD1. The J segment lost 1 base and the V segment lost 3 bases, leaving 5 bases of the junction unmatched. CDR3 size: 15 residues. The germline gives CDR1 KGHSH, CDR2 LQKENI. CDR3 coding DNA: TGTGCCAGCTCACCTCCGAGGGACAGGAACACTGAAGCTTTCTTT. Its translation is CASSPPRDRNTEAFF.

The rearrangement links TRBV21-1 to TRBJ1-6; TRBD1, as called in the table, went unchecked against the DNA. TRBV21-1 is described as a pseudogene. The CDR3 is 17 residues long. The CDR3 loop is CASSAQDSRCPDSPLHF. CDR3 in DNA: TGTGCCAGCAGCGCCCAGGACAGTCGCTGCCCTGATTCACCCCTCCACTTT.

V and J are TRBV4-1 and TRBJ2-7; D possibly corresponds to TRBD2 (5 bases). The V gene's germline CDR1 is MGHRA and CDR2 YSYEKL. The CDR3 length is 15 residues. Trimming pared 2 bases from V and 1 base from J, leaving 12 bases between. CDR3 protein: CASSQLGGASYEQYF. The CDR3 nucleotides are TGCGCCAGCAGCCAACTTGGAGGCGCTTCCTACGAGCAGTACTTC.

To note about this clone: The limits of the CDR3 on the DNA are not certain, so only TCRdb's listed CDR3 is given. This chain joins TRBV12-5 and TRBJ1-2; the table's D call, TRBD1, was not checked against the DNA. The CDR3 region is 24 residues in length, termini included. From germline, CDR1 is LGHNT and CDR2 FRNRAP. The CDR3 spells CASGYRGDTNYGYTFGSGTTVYTF.

DNA for the CDR3: TGTGCCAGCAGACTAGCGCTGAGCTCCTACAATGAGCAGTTCTTC. It codes for CASRLALSSYNEQFF. The rearrangement joins TRBV28 to TRBJ2-1; the match to TRBD2 covers 7 bases. In germline, CDR1 is MDHEN, CDR2 SYDVKM. V gave up 6 bases and J gave up 0 bases; unmatched junction bases: 5. The CDR3 covers 15 residues.

This chain links TRBV6-8 with TRBJ2-3; 8 nucleotides line up with TRBD1. Trimming took 5 bases from V and 5 from J; bases not matched to a gene: 6. This CDR3 is 14 amino acids long. CDR1 and CDR2 (germline): MNHGY, SAAAGT. The CDR3, as DNA: TGTGCCAGCAGTCTTGGACAGGGACGAGATACGCAGTATTTT. Amino acid sequence: CASSLGQGRDTQYF.

This chain joins TRBV28 and TRBJ1-6, with TRBD1 as a possible D gene (5 bases). The CDR3 totals 15 residues. Germline CDR1 is MDHEN and CDR2 is SYDVKM. V lost 3 bases and J lost 7, with 13 bases in between. The CDR3 reads CASSFSGQGNSPLHF. In DNA form, the CDR3 reads TGTGCCAGCAGTTTTTCGGGTCAGGGCAATTCACCCCTCCACTTT. The variable domain in full, completed from reference TRBV28 and TRBJ1-6, reads DVKVTQSSRYLVKRTGEKVFLECVQDMDHENMFWYRQDPGLGLRLIYFSYDVKMKEKGDIPEGYSVSREKKERFSLILESASTNQTSMYLCASSFSGQGNSPLHFGNGTRLTVT.

This chain connects TRBV29-1 to TRBJ2-1; D possibly corresponds to TRBD1 (5 bases). Trimming cost V 8 bases and J 0 bases, with 23 bases left between them. The CDR3 runs 17 residues. Germline V gene sequence: CDR1 SQVTM, CDR2 ANQGSEA. The CDR3 protein is CSPETYTGSSSYNEQFF. The CDR3 DNA is TGCAGCCCAGAAACCTACACAGGTTCCAGCTCCTACAATGAGCAGTTCTTC.

This clone showed up just once. The chain recombines TRBV4-3 with TRBJ2-7, with 10 bases identical to TRBD1. The CDR3 consists of 15 residues. V was pared by 3 bases and J by 2 bases, with 4 bases of the junction left unmatched. The germline gives CDR1 LGHNA, CDR2 YSLEER. The CDR3: CASSQGDRGAYEQYF. The CDR3 bases are TGCGCCAGCAGCCAGGGGGACAGGGGAGCCTACGAGCAGTACTTC.

V is TRBV7-2 and J is TRBJ2-1, with TRBD1 matching 9 bases. The CDR3 contains 16 residues. Unmatched junction bases numbered 6, after V lost 4 bases and J lost 2 bases. Germline V gives CDR1 SGHTA, CDR2 FQGNSA. In nucleotides, the CDR3 is TGTGCCAGCAGCTCACCGGGGGACAGGGCCTACAATGAGCAGTTCTTC. The encoded protein is CASSSPGDRAYNEQFF. Using reference TRBV7-2 and TRBJ2-1 for the parts outside the CDR3, the full variable domain is GAGVSQSPSNKVTEKGKDVELRCDPISGHTALYWYRQSLGQGLEFLIYFQGNSAPDKSGLPSDRFSAERTGGSVSTLTIQRTQQEDSAVYLCASSSPGDRAYNEQFFGPGTRLTVL.

This chain connects TRBV7-7 to TRBJ2-3; D call uncertain. The CDR3 covers 14 residues. V lost 5 bases, J lost 6 bases, and 15 bases lay in between. Germline V gene data show CDR1 as SSHAT and CDR2 as FNYEAQ (reference sequence). The CDR3, as DNA: TGTGCCAGCAGCCCCCTAAGTATAACCGATACGCAGTATTTT. This codes for CASSPLSITDTQYF.

The chain couples TRBV12-5 to TRBJ2-4, with TRBD2 identical over 7 bases. Trimming removed 0 bases from V and 0 bases from J; junction bases left unmatched: 14. Germline V gene lookup returns CDR1 LGHNT and CDR2 FRNRAP. The CDR3 has 20 residues. CDR3 sequence reads: CASGLVAGDRSFLAKNIQYF. The CDR3 nucleotides are TGTGCTAGTGGTTTGGTCGCGGGGGACCGGAGTTTTTTAGCCAAAAACATTCAGTACTTC.

The chain employs TRBV18 and TRBJ1-2; no reliable D call. The CDR3 totals 16 residues. V lost 3 bases, J lost 3 bases, and 17 bases lay in between. CDR1 is KGHSH, CDR2 LQKENI, per germline. CDR3 residues: CASSPIFLESDYGYTF. The CDR3, as DNA: TGTGCCAGCTCACCCATCTTTCTGGAGAGCGACTATGGCTACACCTTC.

This clone was picked up one time. The rearrangement links TRBV19 to TRBJ2-7; perhaps TRBD2 as D (5 bases). The CDR3 runs 16 residues. The germline V gene encodes CDR1 LNHDA and CDR2 SQIVND (reference sequence). V lost 2 bases to trimming and J lost 0 bases, with 14 bases between them. The chain's CDR3 is CASSILAGMSSYEQYF. CDR3 bases: TGTGCCAGTAGTATATTGGCCGGGATGAGCTCCTACGAGCAGTACTTC.

The chain combines TRBV7-2 with TRBJ2-2; 7 bases match TRBD2. CDR1 is SGHTA and CDR2 is FQGNSA in the germline V gene. The V gene end was trimmed by 5 bases and the J gene end by 6 bases; junction bases not matched to a gene: 12. There are 16 residues in the CDR3. CDR3 loop: CASSLNGGRGAGELFF. CDR3 in DNA: TGTGCCAGCAGCCTTAATGGGGGGAGGGGAGCCGGGGAGCTGTTTTTT.

J is TRBJ1-1 and V is TRBV3-1 (or the pseudogene TRBV3-2); no firm D call. The CDR3 runs 16 residues. Germline V CDR1 and CDR2: LGHDT, YNNKEL (reference sequence). V lost 4 bases and J lost 5, with 20 bases in between. Here the CDR3 reads CASSPLRGRDRTEAFF. For the CDR3, the DNA is TGTGCCAGCAGCCCCCTCCGAGGGAGGGATCGGACTGAAGCTTTCTTT.

The chain carries TRBV4-3 and TRBJ1-3; D is uncertain. This CDR3 comprises 14 residues. Deletions cut 2 bases from V and 2 bases from J, with 7 bases between. Germline loops: CDR1 LGHNA, CDR2 YSLEER. This CDR3 is CASSQTSAGNTIYF. CDR3 in DNA: TGCGCCAGCAGCCAAACCAGTGCTGGAAACACCATATATTTT.

This clone appeared a few times. V is TRBV19 and J is TRBJ1-5, with unresolved D. The CDR3 is 15 residues long. Trimming left V 3 bases short and J 5 bases short, with 14 bases between. Germline CDR1 reads LNHDA; CDR2 reads SQIVND (reference sequence). For the CDR3, the DNA is TGTGCCAGTAGTATCTGGAGCCCTTCCGATCAGCCCCAGCATTTT. Its translation is CASSIWSPSDQPQHF. Filled out from reference TRBV19 and TRBJ1-5, the complete variable domain reads DGGITQSPKYLFRKEGQNVTLSCEQNLNHDAMYWYRQDPGQGLRLIYYSQIVNDFQKGDIAEGYSVSREKKESFPLTVTSAQKNPTAFYLCASSIWSPSDQPQHFGDGTRLSIL.